The entry that follows covers one T cell receptor (beta chain) sequence. It was during active infection that Seattle patients were enrolled and then longitudinally followed. This record comes from a study of blood T cell repertoires in COVID-19. Study-wide background: From the United States, Italy and Spain came samples of acute and convalescent COVID-19. From T cells, B-cell-depleted T cells, or PBMCs came the material, which was cDNA or gDNA.

Per the authors' pipeline: Reference gene primer amplification gave nucleated cell count estimates. This table comes from immunoSEQ multiplex PCR, and its TCRdb copy is limited to in-frame clones, with some not included. The DNA was the basis for D and trimming; V, J and clone size are from that table. The sample has roughly 300,000 clones, roughly nine tenths seen once; the top ten hold approximately 12%. CDR3 length: 13 residues. Trimming removed 10 bases from V and 3 bases from J, with 15 bases in between. The germline V gene encodes CDR1 MDHEN and CDR2 SYDVKM. The sequencing sample was made of peripheral blood. The TCR was taken from a woman aged 25 to 45 with COVID-19, enrolled during active disease. The gene calls are TRBV28 and TRBJ1-2; possible D gene TRBD1, 5 bases. The CDR3 reads CAIWGVTDYGYTF. The CDR3 coding sequence is TGTGCCATATGGGGGGTGACGGACTATGGCTACACCTTC.